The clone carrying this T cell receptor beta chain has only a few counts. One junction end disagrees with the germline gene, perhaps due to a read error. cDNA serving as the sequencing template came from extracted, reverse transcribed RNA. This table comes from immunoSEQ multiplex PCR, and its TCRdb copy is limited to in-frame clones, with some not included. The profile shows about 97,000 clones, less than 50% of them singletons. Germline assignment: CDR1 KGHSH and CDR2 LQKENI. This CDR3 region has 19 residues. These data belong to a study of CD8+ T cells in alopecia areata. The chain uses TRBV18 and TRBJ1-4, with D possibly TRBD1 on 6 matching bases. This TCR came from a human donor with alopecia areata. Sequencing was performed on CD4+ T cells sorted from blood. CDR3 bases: TGTGCCAGCTCGCCACGAACAGGGTCCCTGATCGTTTCCGGCGAAAAACTGTTTTTT. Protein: CASSPRTGSLIVSGEKLFF.